These 9 T cell receptor beta chains were sequenced from one sample in a study of CXCR3-negative and CXCR3-positive naive CD8 T cells (dated by TCRdb to about 2019). Study-wide conclusions, independent of this receptor: Compared with CXCR3-negative naive cells, CXCR3-positive naive cells had TRB CDR3s with higher hydrophobicity (lower Kidera factor 4), lower energy, and higher strength and volume indices.

Their antigen targets remain unknown. TCRdb shows the sequencer as NextSeq 550. The Human TCR Profiling Kit (MiLaboratory) was used to prepare UMI-labeled 5' RACE TRB cDNA libraries. Based on TCRdb reprocessing of the reads, there is one entry per CDR3 protein sequence, and DNA is missing. Per the sample table, the count is roughly 130,000 distinct CDR3 sequences. The top ten constitute under 0.75% of the sample. The sample was naive CXCR3+ CD8+ T cells from blood. The cell subset or site label on this specimen signifies: CD45RO-CCR7+CD27+CD95- naive CD8+ T cells expressing CXCR3 (TNR3+). The source of these receptors is a human donor in good health. Some clones in this sample may be carry-over from other donors' samples.

The V gene is TRBV4-3, the J gene TRBJ2-5; TCRdb's D call of TRBD1 is untestable without DNA. Germline CDR1 reads LGHNA; CDR2 reads YSLEER. This CDR3 is built from 17 residues. The chain's CDR3 is CASSQDAPGQGKETQYF.

The chain couples TRBV7-2 to TRBJ2-2. There are 15 residues in the CDR3. CDR1 and CDR2 (germline): SGHTA, FQGNSA. CDR3 residues: CASSLLGENTGELFF.

This sequence joins TRBV5-1 and TRBJ2-2; TCRdb returns TRBD1, unconfirmable since there is no DNA. In germline, CDR1 is SGHRS, CDR2 YFSETQ. The CDR3 runs to 14 residues. The CDR3 is CASSPGQGDGELFF.

This sequence joins TRBV20-1 and TRBJ2-3. Germline CDR1 is DFQATT and CDR2 is SNEGSKA (reference sequence). The CDR3 spans 11 residues. The CDR3 spells CSARSTDTQYF.

The chain couples TRBV7-2 to TRBJ2-5; the D call of TRBD2 rests on TCRdb alone, since no DNA is present to check it. Germline CDR1 reads SGHTA; CDR2 reads FQGNSA. The CDR3 is 14 amino acids. CDR3 sequence reads: CASSRSGSYETQYF.

The chain is built from TRBV13 and TRBJ1-4; TCRdb proposes TRBD1, but this gene call is untestable without DNA. CDR3 size: 14 residues. The germline CDR1 and CDR2 sequences are PRHDT and FYEKMQ (reference sequence). The CDR3 region is CASSMGGSAEKLFF.

J is TRBJ1-2 and V is TRBV29-1; the TRBD1 assignment by TCRdb is unverifiable without DNA. The CDR3 loop spans 13 amino acids. Germline values: CDR1 SQVTM, CDR2 ANQGSEA. CDR3 region: CSVTTGVDYGYTF.

The rearrangement joins TRBV15 to TRBJ2-3; lacking DNA, the TRBD1 call made by TCRdb goes unchecked. The CDR3 is 17 residues long. Germline values: CDR1 LNHNV, CDR2 YYDKDF (reference sequence). The CDR3 loop reads CATSRDRQGIGTDTQYF.

The rearrangement uses TRBV7-6 and TRBJ1-1; the TRBD1 assignment by TCRdb is unverifiable without DNA. The CDR3 contains 15 residues. CDR1 and CDR2 (germline): SGHVS, FNYEAQ. CDR3: CASSTTQGLNTEAFF.